This T cell receptor (beta chain) was captured in a study of T cell repertoires in aging, cancer and after chemotherapy. Multiplex touch-down PCR with TRB-A/B primers amplified rearranged V-D-J TRB sequences. TCRdb analysed the multiplex PCR reads with MiXCR anew, one entry per CDR3 protein. Found here are thousands of distinct CDR3 sequences, roughly 24% of them singletons; the top ten hold 18%. This clonotype is labeled as medium-sized (0.01 to 0.1%). Looked up from germline, CDR1 is SGHNT and CDR2 is YYREEE (reference sequence). The J segment lost 9 bases and the V segment lost 4 bases, leaving 10 bases of the junction unmatched. The CDR3 consists of 14 residues. The template was genomic DNA from peripheral blood, not RNA.

Specimen: blood. This TCR was recovered from a human donor in good health. V usage is TRBV5-4 and J usage is TRBJ2-1, with 7 bases lining up with TRBD1. The chain's CDR3 is CASSQGQVRGEQFF. The CDR3 nucleotides read TGTGCCAGCAGCCAAGGACAGGTTCGGGGTGAGCAGTTCTTC.